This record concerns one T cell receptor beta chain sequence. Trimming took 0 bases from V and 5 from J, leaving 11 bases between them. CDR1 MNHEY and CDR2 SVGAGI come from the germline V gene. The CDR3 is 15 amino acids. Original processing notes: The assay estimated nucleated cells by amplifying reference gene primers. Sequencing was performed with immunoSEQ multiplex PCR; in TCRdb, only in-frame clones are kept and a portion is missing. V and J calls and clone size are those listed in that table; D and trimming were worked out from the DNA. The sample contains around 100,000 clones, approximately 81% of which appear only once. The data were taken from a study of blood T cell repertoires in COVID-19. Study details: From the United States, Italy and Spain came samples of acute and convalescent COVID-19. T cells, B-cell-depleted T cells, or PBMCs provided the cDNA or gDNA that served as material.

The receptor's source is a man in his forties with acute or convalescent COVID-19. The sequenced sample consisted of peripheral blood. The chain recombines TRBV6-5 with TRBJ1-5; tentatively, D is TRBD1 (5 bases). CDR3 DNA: TGTGCCAGCAGTTACTCGAAGCAGGGCCATCAGCCCCAGCATTTT. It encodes CASSYSKQGHQPQHF.